The clone carrying this TCR beta chain has only one observation. Its antigen is unidentified. The repertoire was sequenced with immunoSEQ multiplex PCR; TCRdb's copy has only in-frame clones and lacks some. This sample carries 50,000 to 60,000 clones, about 80% of them seen once, and the ten largest clones take 6.2%. The time point is: week 23, last vaccination. Doses consisted of 300 ug of mutant IDH1 20-mer peptide each, paired with topical imiquimod. The data stem from a study of a mutant IDH1 vaccine in newly diagnosed glioma. Overall study: The sex distribution of treated patients was 62.5% male and about 38% female, with a mean age of around 40 years.

The CDR3 has 13 residues. Trimming pared 6 bases from V and 3 bases from J, leaving 11 bases between. CDR1 MNHEY and CDR2 SVGAGI come from the germline V gene. Study-wide results and caveats: The vaccine induced immune responses, and these occurred in over 90% of patients.

Sequencing was performed on PBMCs, taken from a glioma patient whose treatment included an IDH1 peptide vaccine. The clonotype comes from a man aged 40-50 years with glioma. This chain uses TRBV6-5 with TRBJ1-1; D gene unclear. The CDR3 region has the DNA TGTGCCAGCAGCTTCGGGGTTCACACTGAAGCTTTCTTT. The encoded protein is CASSFGVHTEAFF.